These T cell receptor beta chains were read from a single sample in a study of blood T cell repertoires in COVID-19. Repertoires were generated with immunoSEQ multiplex PCR, while TCRdb's copy carries only in-frame clones and drops some. This table holds about 150,000 clones, 84% found once. The specimen was PBMCs or T cells enriched from blood (not recorded which). Receptors were obtained from a man aged 45-60 years who had recovered from COVID-19. CDR3s include the opening cysteine and the closing phenylalanine or tryptophan. Fields, in order: V gene, D gene, clone size, J gene, CDR3 protein, CDR3 DNA. D genes are given only for firm matches. Some rows have no size entry. The others give once, few or many, or a class for an expanded clone.

v_gene: TRBV6-2/TRBV6-3; d_gene: TRBD1; abundance: -; j_gene: TRBJ2-7; CDR3aa: CASSYSGTGAITYEQYF; CDR3nt: TGTGCCAGCAGTTACTCTGGGACAGGAGCTATCACCTACGAGCAGTACTTC
v_gene: TRBV11-3; d_gene: TRBD1; abundance: -; j_gene: TRBJ1-6; CDR3aa: CASSQTGLNSPLHF; CDR3nt: TGTGCCAGCAGCCAGACAGGGTTGAATTCACCCCTCCACTTT
v_gene: TRBV10-3; d_gene: TRBD1; abundance: -; j_gene: TRBJ2-2; CDR3aa: CAISGNGQGSTGELFF; CDR3nt: TGTGCCATCAGTGGGAATGGACAGGGTAGCACCGGGGAGCTGTTTTTT
v_gene: TRBV5-1; d_gene: TRBD1; abundance: -; j_gene: TRBJ2-1; CDR3aa: CASSLGDRGEVDEQFF; CDR3nt: TGCGCCAGCAGCTTGGGGGACAGGGGGGAAGTGGATGAGCAGTTCTTC
v_gene: TRBV21-1; d_gene: -; abundance: -; j_gene: TRBJ1-2; CDR3aa: CASSKPKANYGYTF; CDR3nt: TGTGCCAGCAGCAAACCTAAAGCTAACTATGGCTACACCTTC
v_gene: TRBV2; d_gene: -; abundance: -; j_gene: TRBJ2-5; CDR3aa: CASSVVGGPPVGETQYF; CDR3nt: TGTGCCAGCAGTGTTGTGGGGGGGCCTCCCGTTGGAGAGACCCAGTACTTC
v_gene: TRBV29-1; d_gene: -; abundance: -; j_gene: TRBJ1-2; CDR3aa: CSVEDLERRTF; CDR3nt: TGCAGCGTTGAAGATTTGGAGCGGCGCACCTTC
v_gene: TRBV19; d_gene: TRBD1; abundance: few; j_gene: TRBJ1-6; CDR3aa: CASSTGTGVDNSPLHF; CDR3nt: TGTGCCAGTAGCACCGGGACAGGAGTAGATAATTCACCCCTCCACTTT
v_gene: TRBV5-1; d_gene: TRBD2; abundance: -; j_gene: TRBJ2-1; CDR3aa: CASSRGLAGQIYNEQFF; CDR3nt: TGCGCCAGCAGCCGGGGACTAGCGGGGCAAATCTACAATGAGCAGTTCTTC
v_gene: TRBV4-2; d_gene: -; abundance: -; j_gene: TRBJ2-1; CDR3aa: CASSQEGGASYNEQFF; CDR3nt: TGTGCCAGCAGCCAAGAGGGGGGGGCGTCCTACAATGAGCAGTTCTTC
v_gene: TRBV5-8; d_gene: -; abundance: -; j_gene: TRBJ1-5; CDR3aa: CASSLARVRRAQPQHF; CDR3nt: TGTGCCAGCAGCTTGGCCAGAGTTAGGAGGGCTCAGCCCCAGCATTTT